This TCR beta chain stems from a study of blood T cell repertoires in COVID-19 (dated by TCRdb to between 2020 and 2021). Regarding the research as a whole: Samples from collaborators originated in the United States, Italy and Spain and spanned both the acute and convalescent phases of COVID-19. Samples were obtained from the ongoing ImmuneRACE study (first 160 participants) and from about 1,300 subjects provided by 6 global collaborators. Subjects who had been exposed to COVID-19, were actively infected with it, or had recovered from it provided the deeply sampled blood TCRbeta repertoires that made up the dataset. The repertoires were made available in a free public database intended to serve as a resource for research on the immune response to SARS-CoV-2. Where HLA class I and class II types were available, the types were taken from metadata supplied by the sample provider, not from assay-based typing. A de-identified subject ID, COVID-19 status, age in years and sex were almost always included in the sample metadata. The prospective study material was composed of cDNA or gDNA derived from T cells, B-cell-depleted T cells, or PBMCs. Findings and caveats that apply to the study as a whole: The amount of clinical and demographic metadata varied by source and participant and was provided uncurated.

Each collaborating institution followed its own protocols to collect whole blood in K2EDTA tubes. For TCRbeta analysis, collaborators shipped samples in one of three forms: frozen whole blood, isolated PBMCs, or DNA extracted from either of those sample types. TCRbeta CDR3 regions were amplified from genomic DNA using the immunoSEQ Assay, a bias-controlled multiplex PCR. The paper's data handling went like this. Nucleated cell counts per sample were estimated from amplification of reference gene primers within the assay. To quantify the absolute abundance of each unique TCRbeta CDR3 rearrangement, sequence reads were collapsed and filtered. For each sample, productive Simpson clonality was calculated by taking the square root of Simpson's diversity index across productive rearrangements. In TCRdb, the immuneACCESS table is reduced to in-frame sequences with V and J assigned. These tables do not hold every clone; where another copy was compared, an unresolved V gene accounts for under half, and the others remain unexplained. From that table come the V and J calls and clone size; the DNA was used to work out D and trimming. The sample table lists 150,000 or so clones, about 87% of them with a count of one. The leading ten clones occupy roughly 24% of the sample.

As to this clone: The antigen this receptor binds is unknown. No much larger clonotype is one base removed from it; base qualities were not supplied.

Measured from the cysteine to the phenylalanine, the CDR3 is 18 residues long. The DNA shown is the 54-base CDR3, in frame from base 1. Sequencing input: peripheral blood. The V and J segments used are TRBV21-1 and TRBJ1-5; TRBD1 is the table's D call, not checked against the DNA. TRBV21-1 is flagged as a pseudogene. This clonotype was obtained from a man aged 60 to 69 with acute or convalescent COVID-19. The DNA sequence follows: TGTGCCAGCAGCAAATACGTCGGGACAGTGTATAGCAATCAGCCCCAGCATTTT. This is translated as CASSKYVGTVYSNQPQHF.